This TCR beta chain was found in a study of T cells in Graves' hyperthyroidism and ophthalmopathy. Patients were excluded for uncontrolled infection, other autoimmune disease, pregnancy or lactation. From RNA transcripts, TCR beta CDR3 regions were amplified. Using the HTBI primer set, a first-round RT-PCR was run on the TCR CDR3. TCRdb passed the multiplex PCR reads through MiXCR, listing each CDR3 protein once. The profile shows approximately 490,000 distinct CDR3 sequences, around a fifth of them singletons. Study findings and constraints: Ophthalmopathy got predicted by the model a median around 6.6 months before its onset. Ophthalmopathy was told apart from stable hyperthyroidism by a 13 V-J model. Most expanded thyroid clonotypes above 0.001 recurred in blood.

The sample holds a few counts of this clonotype. Antigen: not known. The receptor was isolated from a woman aged 70 to 79 with Graves' ophthalmopathy. Input material: blood.

The CDR3 loop is CSAGQGTYGYTF. CDR3 coding DNA: TGCAGTGCAGGACAGGGAACCTATGGCTACACCTTC. This chain uses TRBV20-1 with TRBJ1-2; TRBD1 matches 8 bases. Germline assignment: CDR1 DFQATT and CDR2 SNEGSKA (reference sequence). Trimming took 6 bases from V and 4 from J; bases not matched to a gene: 4. The CDR3 totals 12 residues.